This TCR beta chain came from a study of blood T cells in healthy people across ages. The V gene's germline CDR1 is LGHDT and CDR2 YNNKEL (reference sequence). V was clipped by 4 bases and J by 4 bases; unmatched bases: 12. The CDR3 has 18 amino acids. Using a J-beta primer mix together with a sample-barcoded 5' primer, a second PCR was run for about 6 to 12 cycles. From the 5' RACE reads, TCRdb called clonotypes with MiXCR, one entry per CDR3 protein. Among about 800,000 distinct CDR3 sequences, 25% were seen once, and the ten largest hold around 3.6%. The same sample was also studied in work on T cells of mothers and their children. Per that paper: A few healthy Caucasian mothers gave samples, and so did their six children.

The receptor comes from a boy aged 5-17 years in good health. Sample: blood. The V and J genes are TRBV3-1 and TRBJ2-5; the match to TRBD2 covers 13 bases. Here the CDR3 DNA reads TGTGCCAGCAGCCTCGGGACTAGCGGGGCTAGGGTCCGAGAGACCCAGTACTTC. Its protein product is CASSLGTSGARVRETQYF.